Each of the 21 T cell receptor beta chains below was sequenced from the same sample in a study of T cells in Graves' hyperthyroidism and ophthalmopathy. Using RNA transcripts as the source, TCR beta CDR3 regions were amplified. HTBI primers drove first-round RT-PCR of the TCR CDR3. TCRdb ran MiXCR on the multiplex PCR reads and lists one entry per CDR3 protein. The table records 750,000 to 950,000 distinct CDR3 sequences, more than 30% of them present only once. Sequences were obtained from blood. These receptors all come from a man aged 18 to 30 with Graves' hyperthyroidism.

This chain joins TRBV29-1 and TRBJ2-7, with TRBD1 matching over 7 bases. J lost 1 base, V lost 8 bases, and 5 bases had no gene match. Germline CDR1 reads SQVTM; CDR2 reads ANQGSEA. This CDR3 has 12 residues. CDR3 bases: TGCAGCAGTTGGGACAGTTCCTACGAGCAGTACTTC. This gives the protein CSSWDSSYEQYF.

This clonotype was counted at least ten times. V gene TRBV2 combines with J gene TRBJ2-7; D gene ambiguous. Per the germline V gene, CDR1 is SNHLY and CDR2 is FYNNEI. The V and J ends lost 1 base and 6 bases respectively, with 7 bases between them. This CDR3 has 12 residues. CDR3 amino acids: CASSEGGSEQYF. The CDR3 DNA sequence: TGTGCCAGCAGTGAAGGAGGTTCCGAGCAGTACTTC.

The chain combines TRBV29-1 with TRBJ2-7; 8 nucleotides line up with TRBD2. This CDR3 has 11 amino acids. The germline gives CDR1 SQVTM, CDR2 ANQGSEA. CDR3 coding DNA: TGCAGGTCCGGGAGGGCCTACGAGCAGTACTTC. It is translated as CRSGRAYEQYF.

As for this clonotype: A much larger clone lies one base from this, so it may be a read error. The V and J genes are TRBV9 and TRBJ1-2, with TRBD1 as a possible D gene (6 bases). Trimming pared 4 bases from V and 1 base from J, leaving 17 bases between. The CDR3 extends over 16 amino acids. Germline CDR1 reads SGDLS; CDR2 reads YYNGEE. CDR3 sequence reads: CASSPVGAGSNYGYTF. The CDR3 nucleotides are TGTGCCAGCAGCCCAGTGGGGGCAGGGAGTAACTATGGCTACACCTTC.

This clonotype came up a few times. The chain couples TRBV20-1 to TRBJ1-1, with no clear D. The CDR3 contains 12 residues. The germline V and J ends were trimmed by 3 bases and 4 bases, with 9 bases remaining between them. Germline V CDR1 and CDR2: DFQATT, SNEGSKA (reference sequence). The CDR3 reads CSASRVLTEAFF. For the CDR3, the DNA is TGCAGTGCTAGCCGGGTTCTCACTGAAGCTTTCTTT.

The chain links TRBV29-1 to TRBJ2-5, with D perhaps matching TRBD2 (7 bases). Looked up from germline, CDR1 is SQVTM and CDR2 is ANQGSEA. This CDR3 has 14 amino acids. V lost 7 bases and J lost 3, with 18 bases in between. CDR3 DNA: TGCAGCGGCAAAGGGAGGGGGAAAGAAGAGACCCAGTACTTC. Translated, it gives CSGKGRGKEETQYF.

The genes are TRBV11-2 and TRBJ1-2, with D hard to call. The germline V gene encodes CDR1 SGHAT and CDR2 FQNNGV. CDR3 size: 15 residues. V dropped 0 bases and J dropped 0 bases, with 8 bases sitting between them. The CDR3 is CASSLDPESNYGYTF. CDR3 DNA sequence: TGTGCCAGCAGCTTAGATCCGGAGTCTAACTATGGCTACACCTTC.

A word on this clonotype: Just one base apart from a much larger clone, this may be a read error. This chain connects TRBV5-4 to TRBJ2-5; 9 bases match TRBD1. The CDR3 loop spans 15 amino acids. Germline V lookup: CDR1 SGHNT, CDR2 YYREEE (reference sequence). In DNA form, the CDR3 reads TGTGCCAGCAGTCGAACAACAGGGGGCGGCGAGACCCAGTCCTTC. Translating gives CASSRTTGGGETQSF.

This clonotype was seen many times. V gene TRBV29-1 combines with J gene TRBJ2-7, with D unresolved. Germline loops: CDR1 SQVTM, CDR2 ANQGSEA. The CDR3 contains 10 residues. With 8 bases removed from V and 5 bases from J, the gap between germline ends came to 10 bases. The CDR3 DNA sequence: TGCAGCCCCCCGACGCACGAGCAGTACTTC. Its protein is CSPPTHEQYF.

Ten or more counts support this clonotype. This chain uses TRBV7-2 with TRBJ1-2; TRBD1 matches at 8 bases. The CDR3 sequence is 14 residues long. The V gene's germline CDR1 is SGHTA and CDR2 FQGNSA. The V and J ends lost 4 bases and 4 bases, in that order; junction bases with no gene match: 5. CDR3 DNA sequence: TGTGCCAGCAGCTCAGGACAGGGACCCTATGGCTACACCTTC. Translation: CASSSGQGPYGYTF.

The rearrangement links TRBV6-5 to TRBJ1-6, with D possibly being TRBD1 (5 bases). Germline V CDR1 and CDR2: MNHEY, SVGAGI. V shed 7 bases and J shed 5 bases, with 21 bases lying between them. CDR3 length equals 17 residues. The CDR3 coding sequence is TGTGCCAGCACCCTCCTGCGCGCAGGGAGGGATAATTCACCCCTCCACTTT. Translating it yields CASTLLRAGRDNSPLHF.

This clonotype was counted a few times. The V call is TRBV11-2, the J call TRBJ1-1; 8 bases are a match to TRBD1. Germline values: CDR1 SGHAT, CDR2 FQNNGV. With 2 bases clipped from V and 10 bases from J, the junction kept 6 bases outside the gene matches. The CDR3 is made up of 13 amino acids. The CDR3 loop reads CASSLQGAIGAFF. The CDR3 coding sequence is TGTGCCAGCAGCTTACAGGGGGCGATTGGAGCTTTCTTT.

This chain links TRBV9 with TRBJ1-2; 7 bases map to TRBD1. Trimming removed 4 bases from V and 0 bases from J; junction bases left unmatched: 12. The germline CDR1 and CDR2 sequences are SGDLS and YYNGEE. The CDR3 is made up of 17 amino acids. CDR3 residues: CASSPRFGQAPNYGYTF. The CDR3 coding sequence is TGTGCCAGCAGCCCCCGATTTGGACAGGCTCCTAACTATGGCTACACCTTC. Full variable domain (outside the CDR3, taken from reference TRBV9 and TRBJ1-2): DSGVTQTPKHLITATGQRVTLRCSPRSGDLSVYWYQQSLDQGLQFLIQYYNGEERAKGNILERFSAQQFPDLHSELNLSSLELGDSALYFCASSPRFGQAPNYGYTFGSGTRLTVV.

This clonotype has only one observation. This chain joins TRBV25-1 and TRBJ1-5; 7 nucleotides line up with TRBD1. V dropped 8 bases and J dropped 7; count of bases not matched to a gene: 17. Germline V gene data show CDR1 as MGHDK and CDR2 as SYGVNS. There are 16 residues in the CDR3. In DNA, the CDR3 is TGTGCCAGCTCACCGAGTACAGGGGCGTCGACACAGCCCCAGCATTTT. This gives the protein CASSPSTGASTQPQHF.

This clonotype was detected only a few times. This chain joins TRBV6-1 and TRBJ1-5, with D perhaps matching TRBD1 (5 bases). The CDR3 length is 11 residues. The V end was cut by 3 bases, the J end by 12 bases, with 9 bases between. CDR1 is MNHNS, CDR2 SASEGT, per germline. The CDR3 nucleotides are TGTGCCAGCAGTGAGCAGGGTGGCCAGCATTTT. Encoded protein: CASSEQGGQHF.

This clonotype was observed many times. The V gene is TRBV2, the J gene TRBJ1-2; the match to TRBD1 covers 7 bases. With 10 bases clipped from V and 4 bases from J, the junction kept 6 bases outside the gene matches. CDR3 length: 12 residues. Germline-derived CDR1 and CDR2 are SNHLY and FYNNEI. The CDR3: CAIRGTAYGYTF. The CDR3 nucleotides are TGTGCCATCAGGGGGACGGCCTATGGCTACACCTTC.

This chain joins TRBV29-1 and TRBJ1-1, with a weak D call TRBD1 (5 bases). The V gene's germline CDR1 is SQVTM and CDR2 ANQGSEA. The CDR3 has 14 residues. Trimming cost V 8 bases and J 0 bases, with 16 bases left between them. Here the CDR3 reads CSREGQGLNTEAFF. CDR3 coding DNA: TGCAGCAGAGAAGGGCAGGGTTTGAACACTGAAGCTTTCTTT.

Note on this clonotype: A much larger clone differs by one base, so this may be a read error. The chain is built from TRBV19 and TRBJ1-1; D is unresolved. V gave up 1 base and J gave up 4 bases, with 10 bases separating them. Germline CDR1 and CDR2: LNHDA and SQIVND (reference sequence). The CDR3 loop spans 14 amino acids. For the CDR3, the DNA is TGTGCCAGTAGTATAGCTAGGAGGAGCACTGAAGCTTTCTTT. It is translated as CASSIARRSTEAFF.

This chain uses TRBV14 with TRBJ2-7; a weak D match, TRBD1 (6 bases). CDR3 length: 12 residues. Germline-derived CDR1 and CDR2 are SGHDN and FVKESK. The CDR3 is CARPQGNYEQYF. CDR3 nucleotides: TGTGCTCGCCCCCAGGGGAACTACGAGCAGTACTTC.

There are many counts of this clonotype. V gene TRBV19 combines with J gene TRBJ1-2; TRBD1 might be the D (5 bases). The CDR3 is 13 amino acids. CDR1 is LNHDA, CDR2 SQIVND, per germline (reference sequence). V lost 3 bases to trimming and J lost 3 bases, with 8 bases between them. The CDR3 loop is CASSMGDDYGYTF. The CDR3 region has the DNA TGTGCCAGTAGTATGGGGGATGACTATGGCTACACCTTC.

The chain uses TRBV7-9 and TRBJ1-2, with D perhaps matching TRBD1 (5 bases). Trimming removed 4 bases from V and 0 bases from J, with 15 bases in between. The CDR3 loop spans 16 amino acids. Germline V gene lookup returns CDR1 SEHNR and CDR2 FQNEAQ (reference sequence). In nucleotides, the CDR3 is TGTGCCAGCAGCTCTATCCCGACAGAAGCTAACTATGGCTACACCTTC. This translates into CASSSIPTEANYGYTF.